This T cell receptor beta chain was documented in a study of response to subunit inactivated influenza vaccine. This clonotype was seen repeatedly, ten times or more. Germline V gene lookup returns CDR1 LGHNA and CDR2 YSLEER. Trimming removed 1 base from V and 3 bases from J, with 10 bases in between. The CDR3 has 14 residues. TCRdb passed the RT-PCR reads through MiXCR, listing each CDR3 protein once. The repertoire holds 150,000 to 200,000 distinct CDR3 sequences, with about 12% as singletons. This same sample was also part of a study on T cells expressing NK-cell markers. This second study notes: UMIs were included in TCR beta cDNA generated by 5'RACE template switching. Underlying the TCR beta repertoires were sorted CD3+CD56+NKG2C+, CD3+CD56+NKG2C- and CD3+CD56-NKG2C+ T cells. In several donors, dominant clonotypes made up about 28.3-65% of CD3+CD56-NKG2C+ cells. Questions lingered over whether expanded NKG2C+ T cell clones were HCMV-specific.

This receptor was identified in a middle-aged man who received an inactivated influenza vaccine. This sequence joins TRBV4-3 and TRBJ2-7; D is ambiguous. The sample here was CD8+ T cells sorted from PBMCs, taken roughly 12 days after vaccination. The chain's CDR3 is CASSQGSSGYEQYF. In DNA, the CDR3 is TGCGCCAGCAGCCAAGGATCGTCGGGCTACGAGCAGTACTTC.